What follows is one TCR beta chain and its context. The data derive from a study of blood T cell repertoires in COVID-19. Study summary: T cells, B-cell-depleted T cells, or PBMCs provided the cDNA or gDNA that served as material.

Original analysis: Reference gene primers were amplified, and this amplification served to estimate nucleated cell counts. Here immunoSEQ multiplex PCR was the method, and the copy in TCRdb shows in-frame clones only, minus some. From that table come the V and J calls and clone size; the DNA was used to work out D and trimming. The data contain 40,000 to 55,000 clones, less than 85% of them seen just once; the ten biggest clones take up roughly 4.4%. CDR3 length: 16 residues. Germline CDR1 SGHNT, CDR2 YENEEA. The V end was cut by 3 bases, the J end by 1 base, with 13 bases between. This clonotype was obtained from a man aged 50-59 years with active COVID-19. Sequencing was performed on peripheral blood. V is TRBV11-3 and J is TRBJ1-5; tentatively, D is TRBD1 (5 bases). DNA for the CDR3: TGTGCCAGCAGCTTCCCTGGGGGGGGGAGCAATCAGCCCCAGCATTTT. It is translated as CASSFPGGGSNQPQHF.